This T cell receptor beta chain was recovered during a study of T cells in women clearing cervical HPV infection (dated by TCRdb to about 2018). Notes on the research overall: The cases were fewer than 30 women with histologically confirmed HPV16-related CIN3 or worse, and 2 of these cases were invasive cancers. The controls were 25 or so women whose single incident HPV16 infection cleared within 12 months with no development of precancer or cancer. Case blood was taken at the visit when the lesion was first identified, whereas control blood was taken when infection was no longer detected. For cases, a median interval of about 140 days, with an interquartile range of about 90 to 210 days, was observed between lesion detection and blood sampling. HLA typing was available for only a few women, so HLA type could not be excluded as a confounder. Nested within Costa Rica's Guanacaste HPV Natural History Study, an exploratory proof-of-principle case-control study compared TCR repertoires across cervical HPV16 outcomes. Cases were matched to controls by age within five years and by the year the sample was collected. Cases had a median age of 34 years and controls had a median age of about 41, with no significant differences in baseline characteristics. The parent cohort enrolled 10,049 women aged 18 or older in Guanacaste, Costa Rica, in about 1992 to 1994 and followed the women for approximately seven years. Five blinded duplicates per group were added as quality controls, so that 60 or so samples were obtained: around 50 participants and 10 replicates. Overall results and qualifications from the work: TRBV6-7 relative abundance was lower in cases than in controls (approximately 0.11% versus 0.16%; Bonferroni P = 0.0008). Random forest classifiers combining richness and V gene abundances distinguished cases from controls with an estimated AUC of 0.83. Because of the cross-sectional design, the study could not determine whether the associations came before infection or resulted from infection, and neither effector/memory subsets nor HPV-specific T cells were isolated. CIN3+ cases had significantly higher TCR repertoire richness than controls across sequencing depths, but evenness did not differ between the groups. Because T-cell numbers per sample were unknown, differences in richness could reflect varying T-cell content rather than repertoire biology.

Every participant had a single incident cervical HPV16 infection, and prevalent HPV16 infections were excluded. Cervical HPV DNA was detected by MY09/MY11 PCR, and genotyping was performed by dot-blot hybridization. Fifteen mL of heparinized blood were centrifuged, and the buffy coat was split into aliquots, frozen at -30 degrees C, and then kept at -80 degrees C. Genomic DNA was extracted from buffy coat specimens using QIAGEN kits. The CDR3 has 15 amino acids, counting the end cysteine and phenylalanine. The 36 bases shown cover part of the CDR3, and their frame starts at base 1. Per the germline V gene, KGHSH is the CDR1 and LQKENI is the CDR2. V lost 3 bases and J lost 4 bases; the stretch between them is 10 bases long. A remark on this clone: Its antigen target is currently unknown. The CDR3 is cut off 3 residues early in the read; its end comes from the germline J gene.

TCR beta CDR3 regions were amplified by multiplex PCR using the immunoSEQ assay from an average of 1200 ng genomic DNA per sample. Primer bias was corrected in the assay by using a complete synthetic TCR repertoire to establish an amplification baseline. Amplicons were sequenced on the Illumina platform. The authors' analysis ran thus. Error correction of the sequences involved clustering with frequency ratios plus a modified nearest-neighbor algorithm, after which the sequences were analyzed in the immunoSEQ Analyzer using IMGT gene definitions. At each rarefaction depth, TCR richness and evenness were averaged over 20 rarefaction repeats, and samples with fewer sequences than the depth were excluded. Wilcoxon rank sum tests with FDR correction were used to compare relative abundances of V, D and J genes between the groups. For the blinded duplicates, the intraclass correlation was roughly 96% for TCR richness and averaged 76.4% across 66 gene segments. TCRdb took this table from immuneACCESS and kept in-frame rearrangements with V and J called. Such tables lack part of the clones; where checked against another copy, unresolved V genes explain under half of the gap, and the rest is unexplained. V and J calls and clone size come straight from that table; D and trimming were deduced from the DNA. For this sample, the table gives under 50,000 clones. Approximately 0.98% of the sample is taken by the ten largest.

The receptor was derived from a woman between 18 and 75 years old with a cervical HPV16 infection that either progressed to CIN3+ or cleared (not recorded which). Recombination connected TRBV18 to TRBJ2-6; TRBD1 is a possible D gene, resting on 6 matching bases. Sequencing was done on a sample of blood buffy coat. The part of the CDR3 DNA that was read is TGTGCCAGCTCACCGACAGGATCCGGGGCCAACGTC. It translates as CASSPTGSGANV. The full-length CDR3 reads as CASSPTGSGANVLTF. Beyond the CDR3, the reference TRBV18 and TRBJ2-6 genes provide the residues; the full variable domain reads: NAGVMQNPRHLVRRRGQEARLRCSPMKGHSHVYWYRQLPEEGLKFMVYLQKENIIDESGMPKERFSAEFPKEGPSILRIQQVVRGDSAAYFCASSPTGSGANVLTFGAGSRLTVL.